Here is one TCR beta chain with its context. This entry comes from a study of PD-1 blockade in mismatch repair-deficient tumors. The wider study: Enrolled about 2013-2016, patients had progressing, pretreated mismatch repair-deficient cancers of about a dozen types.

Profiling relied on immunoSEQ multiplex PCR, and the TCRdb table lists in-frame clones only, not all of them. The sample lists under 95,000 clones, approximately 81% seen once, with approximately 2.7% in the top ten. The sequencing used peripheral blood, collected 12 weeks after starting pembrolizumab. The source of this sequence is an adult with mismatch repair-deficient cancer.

The CDR3 loop is CASRTGGLRTDTQYF. CDR3 bases: TGTGCCAGCAGGACAGGGGGCTTGCGCACAGATACGCAGTATTTT. The chain couples TRBV28 to TRBJ2-3; 10 bases match TRBD1. The ends lost 6 bases at V and 1 base at J; junction bases unmatched: 4. CDR1 is MDHEN, CDR2 SYDVKM, per germline. This CDR3 has 15 amino acids.